Following are 18 T cell receptor beta chains from one sample sequenced in a study of memory CD4+ T cells and cytomegalovirus serostatus. Single viable CD3+CD4+CD8-CD45RO+ cells were sorted as the memory CD4+ T cells. Libraries were prepared by immunoSEQ multiplex PCR; TCRdb keeps only in-frame clonotypes and omits some of them. The sample has 40,000 to 50,000 clones, approximately 81% seen once. Sample: memory CD4+ T cells from blood. These receptor sequences come from an adult in good health and CMV-seropositive.

This chain connects TRBV5-4 to TRBJ1-1; D not certain. The ends were cut back, 1 base at V and 3 bases at J, with 16 bases in the middle. CDR3 size: 16 residues. Germline loops: CDR1 SGHNT, CDR2 YYREEE (reference sequence). The CDR3 nucleotides read TGTGCCAGCAGCTTGCCCCGTGGGGAGGTTTACACTGAAGCTTTCTTT. Translating it yields CASSLPRGEVYTEAFF.

The V gene is TRBV6-6, the J gene TRBJ1-3; no clear D. Between the trimmed V and J ends, which lost 7 bases and 0 bases, there was a span of 13 bases. The germline V gene has CDR1 MNHNY and CDR2 SVGAGI (reference sequence). This CDR3 comprises 15 residues. The DNA of the CDR3 is TGTGCCAGCACCCAAGGACTTAACTCTGGAAACACCATATATTTT. Encoded protein: CASTQGLNSGNTIYF.

The chain recombines TRBV2 with TRBJ1-1; D is possibly TRBD1 (6 bases). The V end lost 6 bases, the J end lost 1 base, and 15 bases lay between the germline ends. This CDR3 has 15 amino acids. Germline CDR1 and CDR2: SNHLY and FYNNEI. As DNA, the CDR3 is TGTGCCAGCAGACCCCGGACAGCGGGGAACACTGAAGCTTTCTTT. Amino acids: CASRPRTAGNTEAFF. The complete variable domain, with remaining parts taken from reference TRBV2 and TRBJ1-1, reads EPEVTQTPSHQVTQMGQEVILRCVPISNHLYFYWYRQILGQKVEFLVSFYNNEISEKSEIFDDQFSVERPDGSNFTLKIRSTKLEDSAMYFCASRPRTAGNTEAFFGQGTRLTVV.

This rearrangement joins TRBV25-1 to TRBJ1-2, with D unclear. V lost 7 bases and J lost 3, with 9 bases in between. This CDR3 contains 12 residues. CDR1 is MGHDK and CDR2 is SYGVNS in the germline V gene. CDR3 amino acids: CASIGLDYGYTF. CDR3 DNA: TGTGCCAGCATCGGGTTGGACTATGGCTACACCTTC.

This clone was seen just once. V and J are TRBV5-1 and TRBJ1-2; weak D call: TRBD1 (5 bases). Germline lookup yields CDR1 SGHRS and CDR2 YFSETQ. Trimming stripped 0 bases from V and 7 bases from J, with 13 bases between. This CDR3 contains 14 residues. CDR3 nucleotide sequence: TGCGCCAGCAGCTTGGTTATCAGGGAAGGTGGCTACACCTTC. Encoded protein: CASSLVIREGGYTF.

The CDR3 protein is CASSSLAGQGVVAFF. DNA of the CDR3: TGTGCCAGCAGCTCGTTGGCGGGACAGGGGGTAGTAGCTTTCTTT. This chain connects TRBV7-2 to TRBJ1-1, with 11 bases lining up with TRBD1. The CDR3 spans 15 residues. The germline V gene has CDR1 SGHTA and CDR2 FQGNSA. V lost 4 bases to trimming and J lost 10 bases; unmatched junction nucleotides: 11.

The chain uses TRBV7-9 and TRBJ1-3; 7 nucleotides line up with TRBD1. Losses at the gene ends were 2 bases for V and 2 bases for J; bases not matched to a gene: 0. The germline gives CDR1 SEHNR, CDR2 FQNEAQ (reference sequence). The CDR3 runs to 14 residues. CDR3 in DNA: TGTGCCAGCAGCTTAACAGGGGCTGGAAACACCATATATTTT. Its translation: CASSLTGAGNTIYF.

V and J are TRBV7-9 and TRBJ2-5; the D gene is possibly TRBD1 (6 bases). The V end lost 1 base, the J end lost 3 bases, and 9 bases lay between the germline ends. This CDR3 spans 14 amino acids. The V gene's germline CDR1 is SEHNR and CDR2 FQNEAQ (reference sequence). CDR3 DNA sequence: TGTGCCAGCAGCTTAGTGACAGGAAAAGAGACCCAGTACTTC. It yields the protein CASSLVTGKETQYF.

This chain uses TRBV6-1 with TRBJ1-4; tentative D call: TRBD1 (5 bases). Germline V CDR1 and CDR2: MNHNS, SASEGT. Trimming cost V 10 bases and J 5 bases, with 14 bases left between them. The CDR3 loop spans 13 amino acids. CDR3 nucleotide sequence: TGTGCCACAGTCAGGGCGAACAATGAAAAACTGTTTTTT. Translated: CATVRANNEKLFF.

The V call is TRBV6-5, the J call TRBJ2-7; D uncertain. CDR3 size: 12 residues. Germline V CDR1 and CDR2: MNHEY, SVGAGI. Trimming cost V 6 bases and J 3 bases, with 9 bases left between them. The CDR3: CASSNTGYEQYF. CDR3 sequence (DNA): TGTGCCAGCAGCAATACCGGCTACGAGCAGTACTTC.

This clone appeared once. This chain links TRBV5-1 with TRBJ2-7; 9 positions agree with TRBD1. Trimming removed 0 bases from V and 7 bases from J; junction bases left unmatched: 8. CDR1 is SGHRS and CDR2 is YFSETQ in the germline V gene. The CDR3 extends over 15 amino acids. The CDR3 here is CASSLAGQGTGEQYF. The CDR3, as DNA: TGCGCCAGCAGCTTGGCCGGACAGGGGACGGGGGAGCAGTACTTC.

The V call is TRBV19, the J call TRBJ2-6; no definite D call. V was trimmed by 3 bases and J by 6 bases, leaving 12 bases between them. Per germline, CDR1 LNHDA and CDR2 SQIVND (reference sequence). The length of the CDR3 is 15 residues. The CDR3, as DNA: TGTGCCAGTAGTATGTATGCAGTCGAGGCCAACGTCCTGACTTTC. This sequence encodes CASSMYAVEANVLTF.

This CDR3 is CASSLDGTDSNQPQHF. For the CDR3, the DNA is TGCGCCAGCAGCTTGGATGGGACGGATAGCAATCAGCCCCAGCATTTT. J is TRBJ1-5 and V is TRBV5-1; possible D gene TRBD1, 5 bases. The germline gives CDR1 SGHRS, CDR2 YFSETQ. There are 16 residues in the CDR3. The V gene lost 0 bases and the J gene lost 0 bases, with 10 bases spanning the gap.

This sequence joins TRBV5-6 and TRBJ1-2; 7 bases are a match to TRBD1. The V gene end was trimmed by 4 bases and the J gene end by 4 bases; junction bases not matched to a gene: 7. Looked up from germline, CDR1 is SGHDT and CDR2 is YYEEEE. The CDR3 has 14 residues. The CDR3 loop reads CASSLDRTFYGYTF. CDR3 sequence (DNA): TGTGCCAGCAGCCTGGACAGGACCTTCTATGGCTACACCTTC.

The rearrangement links TRBV18 to TRBJ1-5; possible D gene TRBD1, 5 bases. The CDR3 runs to 23 residues. The V end lost 3 bases, the J end lost 0 bases, and 33 bases lay between the germline ends. Germline CDR1 and CDR2: KGHSH and LQKENI. The CDR3 DNA sequence: TGTGCCAGCTCACCCCAAATCAAGTACTTCGGACGGCTGGGGGGTTATAGCAATCAGCCCCAGCATTTT. It specifies CASSPQIKYFGRLGGYSNQPQHF. Using reference TRBV18 and TRBJ1-5 for the parts outside the CDR3, the full variable domain is NAGVMQNPRHLVRRRGQEARLRCSPMKGHSHVYWYRQLPEEGLKFMVYLQKENIIDESGMPKERFSAEFPKEGPSILRIQQVVRGDSAAYFCASSPQIKYFGRLGGYSNQPQHFGDGTRLSIL.

A few counts support this clone. V usage is TRBV11-3 and J usage is TRBJ2-7, with D hard to call. Germline V gene sequence: CDR1 SGHNT, CDR2 YENEEA. The CDR3 consists of 14 residues. V lost 5 bases and J 0 bases, leaving 11 bases between the germline ends. CDR3 sequence (DNA): TGTGCCAGCAGCCCGGCGACCGGCTCCTACGAGCAGTACTTC. Protein product: CASSPATGSYEQYF.

There are a few counts of this clone. The chain recombines TRBV11-2 with TRBJ2-1; a possible D gene is TRBD2 (7 bases). CDR3 length: 13 amino acids. Looked up from germline, CDR1 is SGHAT and CDR2 is FQNNGV. The V gene lost 7 bases and the J gene lost 5 bases, with 12 bases spanning the gap. CDR3 sequence reads: CASTGGGDNEQFF. In DNA, the CDR3 is TGTGCCAGCACCGGAGGGGGGGACAATGAGCAGTTCTTC.

The V gene is TRBV5-4, the J gene TRBJ2-7; weak D call: TRBD2 (6 bases). V was pared by 0 bases and J by 1 base, with 8 bases between. Looked up from germline, CDR1 is SGHNT and CDR2 is YYREEE (reference sequence). The CDR3 consists of 14 residues. The CDR3 coding sequence is TGTGCCAGCAGCTTGGACGCGGGATCCTACGAGCAGTACTTC. The encoded protein is CASSLDAGSYEQYF.